This T cell receptor beta chain was identified in a study of blood T cells in healthy people across ages. Study at large: Through template switching, about one barcoded beta molecule was captured per two T cells, as measured in model experiments.

The second PCR ran roughly 7 to 12 cycles with a sample-barcoded 5' primer and J-beta primers. TCRdb fed the 5' RACE reads into MiXCR, producing one record per CDR3 protein. The table lists about 580,000 distinct CDR3 sequences, roughly 48% of them singletons. The ends lost 5 bases at V and 13 bases at J; junction bases unmatched: 19. This CDR3 contains 16 residues. Germline values: CDR1 MNHEY, CDR2 SVGAGI. Caucasian individuals from Russia who were healthy and aged about 6 to 100 acted as donors. The chain carries TRBV6-5 and TRBJ2-1; 8 positions agree with TRBD1. The origin of this receptor is a man at least 80 years old in good health. Sequenced input: blood. The CDR3 sequence: CASSRGQARGQETQFF. The CDR3 bases are TGTGCCAGCAGTCGGGGACAGGCGAGGGGTCAAGAGACCCAGTTCTTC.